This record covers a single TCR beta chain. This entry is derived from a study of blood T cell repertoires in COVID-19. Overall study: Samples of COVID-19 (acute and convalescent) were obtained from the United States, Italy and Spain.

Assay used: immunoSEQ multiplex PCR; TCRdb lists only in-frame clones, some missing. The table records around 250,000 clones, around 90% of them present only once. The CDR3 runs 15 residues. J was trimmed by 2 bases and V by 3 bases; bases with no gene match: 5. CDR1 and CDR2 from the germline V gene are MNHNS and SASEGT. The source material was peripheral blood. The sequence derives from a woman aged 70-85 years with COVID-19, enrolled during active disease. The rearrangement uses TRBV6-1 and TRBJ1-2; 8 bases map to TRBD1. CDR3 sequence (DNA): TGTGCCAGCAGTGATAGGCAGGGGGCCAACTATGGCTACACCTTC. This encodes CASSDRQGANYGYTF.